This T cell receptor (beta chain) was obtained from a study of blood T cell repertoires in COVID-19. About the research overall: Specimens from acute and convalescent COVID-19 originated in the United States, Italy and Spain.

Per the study methods: Researchers report that nucleated cell counts were estimated from reference gene primer amplification. Sequenced by immunoSEQ multiplex PCR; TCRdb stores in-frame clones only, minus some. D and trimming were read from the DNA, whereas the V and J calls and clone size are those reported in that table. The sample consists of some 120,000 clones, 90% of them appearing once. With 5 bases removed from V and 4 bases from J, the gap between germline ends came to 11 bases. CDR3 length: 13 residues. Germline V CDR1 and CDR2: SEHNR, FQNEAQ (reference sequence). The sequence was obtained from a human donor with active COVID-19. The donor label of this sample is uncertain. The rearrangement joins TRBV7-9 to TRBJ2-5; D is perhaps TRBD2 (6 bases). Specimen: peripheral blood. For the CDR3, the DNA is TGTGCCAGCAGCCCAGGGACTGTAGAGACCCAGTACTTC. It is translated as CASSPGTVETQYF.